This TCR beta chain was retrieved from a study of regulatory T cells in long-lasting Graves disease (dated by TCRdb to about 2021). As for the study more broadly: Patients with newly diagnosed Graves' disease had been on antithyroid drugs for under 3 months. The study was registered as a clinical trial and conducted in China. A total of approximately 35 samples were covered by TCR sequencing, comprising roughly 13 persistent and around 20 newly diagnosed Graves' disease patients. Persistent Graves' disease patients were compared with newly diagnosed Graves' disease patients by peripheral blood TCR sequencing and RNA sequencing. Study-wide conclusions, independent of this receptor: Persistent disease showed preferential use of TRBV28, TRBJ1-2 and TRBJ2-5, whereas newly diagnosed disease favored TRBV20-1 and TRBJ2-1. Because the primary lesion, thyroid tissue, could not be accessed, the study looked at peripheral blood alone. Only the TCR beta chain was sequenced and analyzed. Compared with newly diagnosed patients, patients with persistent Graves' disease had lower TCR Shannon entropy and fewer highly expanded clones, which suggests clonal expansion. The authors noted that the small sample size was a limitation that may lower accuracy. Patients with persistent disease shared more public clonotypes (about 3,000) than newly diagnosed patients did (966).

Trimming takes 3 bases off V and 2 bases off J; junction bases not matched to a gene: 12. From the cysteine up to the phenylalanine, the CDR3 has a length of 16 residues. The retained sequence is limited to the CDR3, 48 bases, with the frame set at the first base. CDR1 and CDR2, per the germline V gene (reference sequence), are DFQATT and SNEGSKA. The protocol used for the library was multiplex PCR. The reads were generated on an Illumina HiSeq 4000. iRepertoire HTBI primers and Arm-PCR amplification of CDR3 regions were used to construct TCR beta libraries. Gel purification was performed on PCR products prior to sequencing. Turning to the authors' computational methods: Across samples, 60 to 70 TRBV and 15 or so TRBJ segments were identified and used for gene usage analysis of CDR3 amino acid clonotypes. COPE and FqMerger were used to merge filtered high-quality paired reads into contigs. BLAST was used to align contigs to IMGT TRBV, TRBD and TRBJ reference genes, with CDR3 defined following IMGT. Any clonotype with a frequency above 0.1% was classified as a highly expanded clone. Repertoire diversity was measured by Shannon entropy, and V-J evenness by the Gini coefficient. A clonotype was considered public if more than one individual shared it. TCRdb reworked the public reads: Q25 trimming with fastp, MiXCR clone assembly, productive beta chains retained. Rows matching on CDR3 protein sequence are summarized as one entry with the most common DNA and genes. In this record, the V and J calls reflect TCRdb's handling and not the investigators' own analysis. The sample contains about 430,000 distinct CDR3 sequences, 15% of them found a single time. The leading ten clones occupy under 9% of the sample.

The time point tag for this specimen amounts to: newly diagnosed GD, antithyroid drugs for less than 3 months. For both TCR sequencing and RNA sequencing, RNA was extracted from PBMCs in TRIzol. The diagnosis of Graves' disease was made according to American Thyroid Association guidelines. The patients came from an endocrinology department in Xi'an, China. Each patient gave about 9.1 milliliters of peripheral blood, collected in an EDTA anticoagulant tube. Ficoll Paque Plus density gradient separation was used to isolate PBMCs, and no further T cell sorting was done. An Agilent 2100 Bioanalyzer and agarose gel were used to assess RNA quality, and a NanoDrop 2000 was used to measure RNA concentration. The table lists this clonotype with many counts. Its antigen remains unidentified. No much larger clonotype is one base removed from it; base qualities were not supplied. These data are also associated with another study on T cells in Graves' hyperthyroidism and ophthalmopathy. The second paper further reports: Graves' hyperthyroidism was defined as stable when no progression to ophthalmopathy occurred over 18 months of follow-up. Hyperthyroidism patients were aged 18 to 65 years and newly diagnosed, with disease duration of less than 2 months. Any patient with an uncontrolled infection, another autoimmune disease, pregnancy or lactation was excluded. Clinical symptoms, serum thyroxine and TRAb, thyroid ultrasound, and orbital computed tomography formed the basis for the diagnoses. For the first round of RT-PCR on the TCR CDR3, the HTBI primer set was used together with the Qiagen OneStep RT-PCR kit. Most expanded thyroid clonotypes (frequency above 0.001) were also detected in blood, suggesting blood repertoires may reflect thyroid immune responses. In cross-validation, a model built on a 13 V-J signature told ophthalmopathy apart from stable hyperthyroidism with over 85% sensitivity and roughly 81% specificity, and in testing the same model reached 80%/75%. In validation, the model predicted progression to ophthalmopathy with approximately 69% sensitivity and roughly 72% specificity, a median of about 6 months before onset. To identify distinguishing TCR V-J signatures, a discovery cohort of roughly 100 patients was used, comprising fewer than 45 with Graves' ophthalmopathy and around 57 with stable Graves' hyperthyroidism. Prospective prediction of ophthalmopathy was tested in an independent validation cohort consisting of 18 to 20 hyperthyroidism patients and around 16 patients who later progressed to ophthalmopathy. For training and testing, the 100 or so patients in the discovery cohort were randomly divided in a 7:3 ratio. Thyroid tissue and blood T-cell repertoires from six or seven Graves' hyperthyroidism patients were also compared in the study. After sampling, hyperthyroidism patients received methimazole starting at 30 mg daily, and ophthalmopathy patients received high-dose intravenous methylprednisolone. Libraries were constructed in a second round of multiplex PCR, after which size selection and purification were carried out. Libraries were sequenced paired-end with 100 bp reads on an Illumina HiSeq2000. SOAPnuke was used to process the raw data, with reads discarded if the reads contained adapters or uncalled bases, had a mean Phred below 15, or lacked an exact constant-primer or identifier match. COPE v1.2.5 was used to merge high-quality paired reads, and clonotypes were defined as unique nucleotide sequences. MiTCR v1.1 was used to align the clonotypes against IMGT TRBV, TRBD and TRBJ reference segments. The analysis included only V-J combinations with a frequency above 0.0001, which together covered 99% to 99.2% of the repertoires. The TCS score was defined as F50 (clonal expansion) divided by E x V (chaos), with BLOSUM62-based TCRdist calculated between CDR3 peptides within each V-J. Welch's t-statistics and random forest reduced approximately 520 V-J features to 13, which were used in a naive Bayes classifier (R e1071). Sample size was not statistically predetermined, and investigators were not blinded to group allocation. The paper reports TCR Vbeta CDR3 sequencing of over 130 peripheral blood samples: approximately 41 ophthalmopathy, roughly 74 hyperthyroidism and some 17 progressor patients.

This sequence originates from a middle-aged woman with Graves disease. Donor details come from another sample of the same person, matched by shared clones. The sequencing used peripheral blood mononuclear cells (PBMCs), collected at new diagnosis, from a patient treated with antithyroid drugs. The V gene is TRBV20-1 and the J gene is TRBJ2-5; TRBD2 agrees with 7 junctional bases. The CDR3 protein: CSARGLSGAPQETQYF. In nucleotide form, the sequence is TGCAGTGCTAGGGGATTGAGCGGGGCTCCACAAGAGACCCAGTACTTC.